This T cell receptor beta chain was profiled in a study of CD8 T cells in ankylosing spondylitis. Findings and caveats of the study: The disease-linked clones had a CD8+ phenotype and low blood frequencies. Seemingly characteristic of ankylosing spondylitis blood was a TCR beta motif consisting of under 10 highly homologous variants. Matched ankylosing spondylitis synovial fluid reportedly showed significant enrichment of disease-linked clones. Some motif variants had been reported before (in reactive arthritis synovial fluid and blood).

Libraries for TCR beta were made by quantitative 5'-RACE with molecular barcodes. A single record per CDR3 protein comes from TCRdb applying MiXCR to the 5' RACE reads. The table lists some 840,000 distinct CDR3 sequences, around 11% of them singletons. This clonotype has only a few counts. Antigen unknown. The TCR sequence derives from a male donor with ankylosing spondylitis. The sequenced sample consisted of blood, either unsorted or a sorted T cell fraction (not recorded which).

As DNA, the CDR3 is TGTGCCAGCAGACCAACCGGAACAGCGAACACTGAAGCTTTCTTT. It yields the protein CASRPTGTANTEAFF. The chain couples TRBV7-2 to TRBJ1-1; D remains unclear. V lost 6 bases and J lost 1, with 15 bases in between. The CDR3 runs to 15 residues. In germline, CDR1 is SGHTA, CDR2 FQGNSA.